A selection of T cell receptor beta chains follows, all from one sample in a study of fetal regulatory T cell absence and autoimmunity. Assay used: immunoSEQ multiplex PCR; TCRdb lists only in-frame clones, some missing. There are 95,000 to 100,000 clones in the sample; 72% occur only once, and 2% lies in the top ten. The specimen sequenced was pancreas tissue. The receptors come from a male donor with IPEX syndrome. Each CDR3 is given with its conserved first and last residue. The D gene is left open where the match is weak. The size of a clone is reported for some rows only, either as once, few or many, or as a class for expanded clones.

TRBJ1-3 | . | . | TRBV4-3 | TGCGCCAGCAGCCAAGTCAGCTCTGGAAACACCATATATTTT | CASSQVSSGNTIYF
TRBJ2-3 | . | . | TRBV7-6 | TGTGCCTCGCTAGTCCCGACAGATACGCAGTATTTT | CASLVPTDTQYF
TRBJ2-7 | . | . | TRBV11-2 | TGTGCCAGCAGCTTATACCCCAGAGGGGCTAGCTCCTACGAGCAGTACTTC | CASSLYPRGASSYEQYF
TRBJ2-7 | . | . | TRBV6-1 | TGTGCCAGCATTACAGGGATCCGCCATTCCTACGAGCAGTACTTC | CASITGIRHSYEQYF
TRBJ2-1 | . | TRBD2 | TRBV29-1 | TGCAGCGTCCTACACCCGTACCCTAGCGGGAGTTACAATGAGCAGTTCTTC | CSVLHPYPSGSYNEQFF
TRBJ2-2 | . | . | TRBV6-1 | TGTGCCAGCACCCTTGGATCAGCAGGCGGGGAGCTGTTTTTT | CASTLGSAGGELFF
TRBJ1-1 | . | . | TRBV5-4 | TGTGCCAGCAGCCCGAATCAGGCTGAAGCTTTCTTT | CASSPNQAEAFF
TRBJ1-6 | . | TRBD1 | TRBV13 | TGTGCCAGCAGCTTAGGGACAGGGTATAATTCACCCCTCCACTTT | CASSLGTGYNSPLHF
TRBJ2-2 | . | . | TRBV5-6 | TGTGCCAGCAGCTTGGGCCAGGCCGGGGAGCTGTTTTTT | CASSLGQAGELFF
TRBJ2-7 | . | . | TRBV19 | TGTGCCAGTAGTATTAGCAGGGACGAGCAGTACTTC | CASSISRDEQYF
TRBJ2-7 | . | TRBD1 | TRBV19 | TGTGCCAGTAGTATAGGGGACAGGAGGTACGAGCAGTACTTC | CASSIGDRRYEQYF
TRBJ2-1 | . | TRBD1 | TRBV2 | TGTGCCAGCAGTGACGGACAGGGATACAATGAGCAGTTCTTC | CASSDGQGYNEQFF
TRBJ2-3 | . | . | TRBV6-5 | TGTGCCAGCAGTTACGTGGGGATTAGCACAGATACGCAGTATTTT | CASSYVGISTDTQYF
TRBJ2-2 | . | . | TRBV2 | TGTGCCAGCAGGATTTGGACGGATGAAGTGGAGCTGTTTTTT | CASRIWTDEVELFF
TRBJ2-7 | . | TRBD2 | TRBV4-1 | TGCGCCAGCAGCCAGGGTTCACTCGGACTAGCGGGGGGCCCCGACGAGCAGTACTTC | CASSQGSLGLAGGPDEQYF
TRBJ1-2 | . | . | TRBV6-1 | TGTGCCAGCAGCAAACAAGGTTTTAACTATGGCTACACCTTC | CASSKQGFNYGYTF
TRBJ2-3 | . | . | TRBV10-3 | TGTGCCACGGGGGCGACTACCTCTAGCACAGATACGCAGTATTTT | CATGATTSSTDTQYF
TRBJ1-1 | . | . | TRBV7-8 | TGTGCCAGCAGCCCGAGGCGGGTTCACACTGAAGCTTTCTTT | CASSPRRVHTEAFF
TRBJ2-7 | few | . | TRBV19 | TGTGCCAGTAGTGCTGGACAGCAATCCTACGAGCAGTACTTC | CASSAGQQSYEQYF
TRBJ2-6 | . | . | TRBV4-1 | TGCGCCAGCAGCCTCATAGGGGTGTTGGGGGCCAACGTCCTGACTTTC | CASSLIGVLGANVLTF
TRBJ2-7 | . | TRBD1 | TRBV7-2 | TGTGCCAGCAGCGCCAGACAGGGTCACAACGAGCAGTACTTC | CASSARQGHNEQYF
TRBJ2-2 | . | TRBD2 | TRBV4-3 | TGCGCCAGCAGCCAAGATAGCGGGGGGGCTATCCCCGGGGAGCTGTTTTTT | CASSQDSGGAIPGELFF
TRBJ1-3 | once | TRBD1 | TRBV6-1 | TGTGCCAGCAGTGAAGCCCTTAACAGGGGCCTCGGAAACACCATATATTTT | CASSEALNRGLGNTIYF
TRBJ2-7 | . | TRBD1 | TRBV27 | TGTGCCAGCAGTTTATTCCGGGACAGGGTCTACGAGCAGTACTTC | CASSLFRDRVYEQYF
TRBJ1-1 | . | TRBD1 | TRBV29-1 | TGCAGCGTCGGACAGGGCTACATGAACACTGAAGCTTTCTTT | CSVGQGYMNTEAFF
TRBJ2-2 | few | . | TRBV21-1 | TGTGCCAGCAGCAAAGCGCCTAGCGGGAACACCGGGGAGCTGTTTTTT | CASSKAPSGNTGELFF
TRBJ1-5 | few | . | TRBV4-1 | TGCGCCAGCAGCCAAGACCGGGACGGGAATCAGCCCCAGCATTTT | CASSQDRDGNQPQHF
TRBJ1-2 | . | . | TRBV6-5 | TGTGCCAGCAGTTTTGGGGGTGGCTACACCTTC | CASSFGGGYTF
TRBJ1-1 | few | . | TRBV11-1 | TGTGCCAGCAGCTTAGCGGGAGGTCCCCGGCAGGCTTTCTTT | CASSLAGGPRQAFF
TRBJ1-3 | . | . | TRBV4-1 | TGCGCCAGCAGCGCCCGGGGGGACTCTGGAAACACCATATATTTT | CASSARGDSGNTIYF
TRBJ2-2 | . | . | TRBV11-2 | TGTGCCAGCAGCTTAGGTCTGGCTTTTTCGAACACCGGGGAGCTGTTTTTT | CASSLGLAFSNTGELFF
TRBJ1-5 | . | . | TRBV5-6 | TGTGCCAGCAGCTCCTACGGCGTCAATCAGCCCCAGCATTTT | CASSSYGVNQPQHF
TRBJ1-2 | . | . | TRBV7-2 | TGTGCCAGCAGCTTAGCGCGGGTTTTTGGCTACACCTTC | CASSLARVFGYTF
TRBJ1-1 | . | TRBD1 | TRBV29-1 | TGCAGCGTCGGGACAGCCGGGGAGGGCACTGAAGCTTTCTTT | CSVGTAGEGTEAFF
TRBJ1-4 | . | . | TRBV7-9 | TGTGCCACCAGGAGACGTAATGAAAAACTGTTTTTT | CATRRRNEKLFF
TRBJ1-4 | . | TRBD1 | TRBV9 | TGTGCCAGCAGCGTAGAGGCCAGGGGGTTCGAAAAACTGTTTTTT | CASSVEARGFEKLFF
TRBJ2-7 | . | . | TRBV5-4 | TGTGCCAGCAGTCGTCCCGGGACAAGGTCCTACGAGCAGTACTTC | CASSRPGTRSYEQYF
TRBJ2-4 | . | . | TRBV7-2 | TGTGCCAGCAGCTTTGGCCTAGTCTTCGGAAACATTCAGTACTTC | CASSFGLVFGNIQYF
TRBJ1-2 | . | TRBD1 | TRBV6-5 | TGTGCCAGCAGTTATTCAGGGGGCGTTAACTATGGCTACACCTTC | CASSYSGGVNYGYTF
TRBJ2-1 | . | . | TRBV27 | TGTGCCAGCAGTATCGAACCTCAGGGTAATGAGCAGTTCTTC | CASSIEPQGNEQFF
TRBJ2-3 | . | TRBD2 | TRBV29-1 | TGCAGCCCAATGGTAGCGGGAGGACCAGATACGCAGTATTTT | CSPMVAGGPDTQYF
TRBJ1-2 | . | . | TRBV5-8 | TGTGCCAGCAGCTTGCGGGGCCTATATGGCTACACCTTC | CASSLRGLYGYTF
TRBJ2-7 | . | . | TRBV7-6 | TGTGCCAGCAGCTTGGGTACTGGCGGAGCCAGCTACGAGCAGTACTTC | CASSLGTGGASYEQYF
TRBJ2-7 | . | TRBD1 | TRBV9 | TGTGCCAGCAGCGTCTCCGGGACAGGTCCTCCCTACGAGCAGTACTTC | CASSVSGTGPPYEQYF
TRBJ2-7 | . | TRBD2 | TRBV6-4 | TGTGCCAGCACTAGACTAGCGGGAGCGGTCGAGCAGTACTTC | CASTRLAGAVEQYF
TRBJ2-7 | . | . | TRBV10-3 | TGTGCCATCTCAGCGTCTACCTACGAGCAGTACTTC | CAISASTYEQYF
TRBJ2-2 | . | . | TRBV29-1 | TGCAGCGTTGTATCAGGTTTTGTGCCCACCGGGGAGCTGTTTTTT | CSVVSGFVPTGELFF
TRBJ2-1 | . | TRBD2 | TRBV30 | TGTGCCTGGAGTGGGGCCTGGGCGGGAGGCTACAATGAGCAGTTCTTC | CAWSGAWAGGYNEQFF
TRBJ1-4 | few | TRBD1 | TRBV4-3 | TGCGCCAGCAGCCAAGTTCCGGGACAGGGTAATGAAAAACTGTTTTTT | CASSQVPGQGNEKLFF
TRBJ2-5 | . | TRBD1 | TRBV6-1 | TGTGCCAGCAGTGGGACAGGGAGGGAGACCCAGTACTTC | CASSGTGRETQYF
TRBJ1-1 | . | . | TRBV5-8 | TGTGCCAGCAGCTTGGCCCGGACCACTGAAGCTTTCTTT | CASSLARTTEAFF
TRBJ2-5 | . | TRBD2 | TRBV30 | TGTGCCTGGAGTGTAGAGGGACTACGTCGTTCTACCCAGTACTTC | CAWSVEGLRRSTQYF
TRBJ2-7 | few | TRBD2 | TRBV6-5 | TGTGCCAGCAGTTATAGTCCTAGCGGGAGACTTAACGAGCAGTACTTC | CASSYSPSGRLNEQYF